A selection of T cell receptor beta chains follows, all from one sample in a study of T cell changes during pregnancy in multiple sclerosis. Repertoires were generated with immunoSEQ multiplex PCR, while TCRdb's copy carries only in-frame clones and drops some. The data contain 35,000 to 40,000 clones, 85% to 95% of them singletons. The source was CD4+ T cells from peripheral blood mononuclear cells, collected in the second trimester of pregnancy. All receptors derive from a female donor with multiple sclerosis, enrolled in a pregnancy study. CDR3s include the opening cysteine and the closing phenylalanine or tryptophan. The order of the fields is J gene, D gene, V gene, CDR3 DNA, CDR3 protein. D genes are given only for firm matches.

>TRBJ1-4|.|TRBV4-2
TGTGCCAGCAGCCAAGAGGTTCGACAAGGCATTTGGTCGGCTAATGAAAAACTGTTTTTT
CASSQEVRQGIWSANEKLFF
>TRBJ2-1|TRBD2|TRBV4-1
TGCGCCAGCAGCCCGACTAGCGGGAGCTCCTACAATGAGCAGTTCTTC
CASSPTSGSSYNEQFF
>TRBJ1-3|TRBD1|TRBV4-2
TGTGCCAGCAGCCAAGGCCGACAGGGGACCACTGGAAACACCATATATTTT
CASSQGRQGTTGNTIYF
>TRBJ2-7|.|TRBV7-9
TGTGCCAGCAGCTCAGTGCTCTACGAGCAGTACTTC
CASSSVLYEQYF
>TRBJ1-1|.|TRBV10-3
TGTGCCATCAGTGAGTCGGGGGGGACGATGAACACTGAAGCTTTCTTT
CAISESGGTMNTEAFF
>TRBJ1-1|.|TRBV2
TGTGCCAGCAGTGGACACAGGGAAGGCACTGAAGCTTTCTTT
CASSGHREGTEAFF
>TRBJ2-1|TRBD2|TRBV5-1
TGCGCCAGCAGCCGCACACGGGAGGGTGAGCAGTTCTTC
CASSRTREGEQFF
>TRBJ2-7|TRBD1|TRBV6-5
TGTGCCAGCAGCCGGGACAGGGGGCGAAACGAGCAGTACTTC
CASSRDRGRNEQYF
>TRBJ2-1|TRBD2|TRBV6-5
TGTGCCAGCAGTTGGGTAGAGGGGAGGGGTGAGCAGTTCTTC
CASSWVEGRGEQFF
>TRBJ2-5|.|TRBV9
TGTGCCAGCAGCGTAGTGGAAGGTGCGGGCCAGTACTTC
CASSVVEGAGQYF
>TRBJ2-5|TRBD2|TRBV10-2
TGCGCCAGCAGTGAGTGGGGGGAACTAGCGGGAGAAGAGACCCAGTACTTC
CASSEWGELAGEETQYF
>TRBJ1-1|TRBD1|TRBV10-3
TGTGCCATCAGCGCCGGGACAGGGGAGGCGAACACTGAAGCTTTCTTT
CAISAGTGEANTEAFF
>TRBJ2-7|TRBD2|TRBV28
TGTGCCAGCAGTTTATTAGCTAGCGGGAGTAGCTACGAGCAGTACTTC
CASSLLASGSSYEQYF
>TRBJ2-6|.|TRBV7-9
TGTGCCAGCAGCTTTAGTAGGAGGGACTCTGGGGCCAACGTCCTGACTTTC
CASSFSRRDSGANVLTF